A single sample gave rise to the 18 T cell receptor beta chains below, sequenced in a study of PD-L1 blockade in urothelial cancer. Sequenced by immunoSEQ multiplex PCR; TCRdb stores in-frame clones only, minus some. Counted here are approximately 100,000 clones, under 85% occurring once; the ten biggest clones make up 2% to 2.5%. The source was PBMCs, collected around atezolizumab (anti-PD-L1) treatment. These receptors originate from a man between 50 and 59 years old with urothelial cancer.

This chain links TRBV19 with TRBJ2-7; 13 positions match TRBD2. V was clipped by 3 bases and J by 6 bases; unmatched bases: 5. The CDR3 consists of 15 residues. The V gene's germline CDR1 is LNHDA and CDR2 SQIVND (reference sequence). CDR3 protein: CASSILGLAGAEQYF. The DNA of the CDR3 is TGTGCCAGTAGTATTTTAGGACTAGCGGGAGCCGAGCAGTACTTC.

The chain couples TRBV5-1 to TRBJ2-1; 7 nucleotides align to TRBD1. The CDR3 runs to 14 residues. After removal of 4 bases from V and 6 bases from J, the junction contained 7 bases not matched to a gene. Germline CDR1 SGHRS, CDR2 YFSETQ. The CDR3 bases are TGCGCCAGCAGCCTAACAGGGGTCCTCAATGAGCAGTTCTTC. Translating gives CASSLTGVLNEQFF.

The chain links TRBV7-9 to TRBJ2-6; TRBD1 aligns across 7 bases. This CDR3 is 17 amino acids long. The V segment lost 5 bases and the J segment 0 bases; nucleotides outside the gene matches: 7. In germline, CDR1 is SEHNR, CDR2 FQNEAQ (reference sequence). CDR3 sequence reads: CASSPRQGDSGANVLTF. CDR3 nucleotides: TGTGCCAGCAGCCCAAGACAGGGAGACTCTGGGGCCAACGTCCTGACTTTC.

The gene calls are TRBV7-9 and TRBJ2-5; 11 positions agree with TRBD2. J gave up 4 bases and V 0 bases, and 4 bases lay outside the gene matches. CDR3 length: 16 amino acids. Germline-derived CDR1 and CDR2 are SEHNR and FQNEAQ (reference sequence). In nucleotides, the CDR3 is TGTGCCAGCAGCTTAGCGGGAACTAGCGGGAGAGAGACCCAGTACTTC. It encodes CASSLAGTSGRETQYF. Variable domain in full (rest from reference TRBV7-9 and TRBJ2-5): DTGVSQNPRHKITKRGQNVTFRCDPISEHNRLYWYRQTLGQGPEFLTYFQNEAQLEKSRLLSDRFSAERPKGSFSTLEIQRTEQGDSAMYLCASSLAGTSGRETQYFGPGTRLLVL.

This clone was picked up a small number of times. The J gene is TRBJ2-5, the V gene TRBV14; 7 nucleotides match TRBD1. The CDR3 sequence is 14 residues long. Germline V gives CDR1 SGHDN, CDR2 FVKESK. The V gene end was trimmed by 4 bases and the J gene end by 2 bases; junction bases not matched to a gene: 4. The CDR3 nucleotides are TGTGCCAGCAGCCCTCGACAGGGACAAGAGACCCAGTACTTC. Translating gives CASSPRQGQETQYF.

The V and J genes are TRBV29-1 and TRBJ1-4, with 8 nucleotides matching TRBD1. From germline, CDR1 is SQVTM and CDR2 ANQGSEA. This CDR3 comprises 14 residues. J gave up 2 bases and V 3 bases, and 2 bases lay outside the gene matches. The DNA for the CDR3 is TGCAGCGTTGACGACAGGGGTACTAATGAAAAACTGTTTTTT. This encodes CSVDDRGTNEKLFF.

The chain couples TRBV7-9 to TRBJ1-1, with D hard to call. Germline V gene lookup returns CDR1 SEHNR and CDR2 FQNEAQ (reference sequence). Trimming removed 2 bases from V and 1 base from J, with 8 bases in between. The CDR3 spans 14 residues. CDR3 DNA sequence: TGTGCCAGCAGCTTAAAACAGCAGAACACTGAAGCTTTCTTT. Protein product: CASSLKQQNTEAFF. Full variable domain (missing parts from reference TRBV7-9 and TRBJ1-1): DTGVSQNPRHKITKRGQNVTFRCDPISEHNRLYWYRQTLGQGPEFLTYFQNEAQLEKSRLLSDRFSAERPKGSFSTLEIQRTEQGDSAMYLCASSLKQQNTEAFFGQGTRLTVV.

The chain couples TRBV20-1 to TRBJ1-1; D gene ambiguous. Per the germline V gene, CDR1 is DFQATT and CDR2 is SNEGSKA (reference sequence). Trimming cost V 3 bases and J 7 bases, with 9 bases left between them. The CDR3 has 11 residues. CDR3 protein: CSASRGYEAFF. For the CDR3, the DNA is TGCAGTGCTAGTAGAGGGTATGAAGCTTTCTTT.

This sequence joins TRBV28 and TRBJ1-1; TRBD1 might be the D (6 bases). CDR3 length: 14 residues. Germline-derived CDR1 and CDR2 are MDHEN and SYDVKM. Trimming stripped 5 bases from V and 1 base from J, with 11 bases between. This chain's CDR3 is CASSRRGGNTEAFF. The CDR3 nucleotides read TGTGCCAGCAGTAGAAGGGGGGGGAACACTGAAGCTTTCTTT.

This clone was detected once. This rearrangement joins TRBV5-1 to TRBJ2-5; 7 nucleotides match TRBD2. V gave up 2 bases and J gave up 3 bases; unmatched junction bases: 4. This CDR3 is 14 amino acids long. Germline V CDR1 and CDR2: SGHRS, YFSETQ. The CDR3 protein is CASSLGGSEETQYF. The CDR3 nucleotides are TGCGCCAGCAGCTTAGGCGGGAGTGAAGAGACCCAGTACTTC.

The chain has TRBV5-4 and TRBJ2-1; TRBD2 matches 9 bases. CDR3 length equals 15 residues. Trimming took 1 base from V and 4 from J; bases not matched to a gene: 3. The germline V gene encodes CDR1 SGHNT and CDR2 YYREEE (reference sequence). CDR3 loop: CASSLSTSGYNEQFF. CDR3 coding DNA: TGTGCCAGCAGCTTGTCGACTAGCGGTTACAATGAGCAGTTCTTC.

V is TRBV19 and J is TRBJ2-7; D unresolved. The CDR3 totals 13 residues. Trimming stripped 5 bases from V and 2 bases from J, with 10 bases between. Germline CDR1 and CDR2: LNHDA and SQIVND (reference sequence). CDR3 coding DNA: TGTGCCAGTAGTCCCCGTGGCCCCTACGAGCAGTACTTC. Its protein is CASSPRGPYEQYF.

The rearrangement links TRBV27 to TRBJ2-7; 14 bases match TRBD2. The CDR3 is 17 residues long. CDR1 and CDR2 (germline): MNHEY, SMNVEV (reference sequence). The junction had 8 bases not matched to a gene; V was cut back by 2 bases and J by 5 bases. The CDR3 spells CASSLHGTSGSFDEQYF. CDR3 coding DNA: TGTGCCAGCAGTTTACATGGGACTAGCGGGAGCTTCGACGAGCAGTACTTC.

Notes on this clone: This same CDR3 is encoded by further DNA sequences in the sample. This chain uses TRBV5-1 with TRBJ1-5; 8 bases fit TRBD1. Germline V gene data show CDR1 as SGHRS and CDR2 as YFSETQ. V trimming: 2 bases; J trimming: 6 bases; junction bases outside the gene matches: 1. This CDR3 is built from 13 residues. The CDR3 spells CASSFGQGQPQHF. CDR3 nucleotide sequence: TGCGCCAGCAGCTTCGGACAGGGTCAGCCCCAGCATTTT.

The chain couples TRBV5-1 to TRBJ2-4; TRBD1 might be the D (5 bases). Trimming took off 4 bases at V and 1 base at J, with 21 bases between the two ends. This CDR3 is built from 18 residues. The germline V gene has CDR1 SGHRS and CDR2 YFSETQ. CDR3 loop: CASSPGQTTSSAKNIQYF. CDR3 sequence (DNA): TGCGCCAGCAGCCCAGGACAAACTACTTCGTCCGCCAAAAACATTCAGTACTTC.

Only one count was recorded for this clone. V usage is TRBV11-1 and J usage is TRBJ1-6, with D maybe TRBD1 (6 bases). CDR1 SGHAT and CDR2 FQDESV come from the germline V gene (reference sequence). With 0 bases removed from V and 3 bases from J, the gap between germline ends came to 6 bases. The CDR3 length is 15 residues. The DNA of the CDR3 is TGTGCCAGCAGCTTAGCGGACAGCTATAATTCACCCCTCCACTTT. Translated, it gives CASSLADSYNSPLHF.

This sequence joins TRBV18 and TRBJ2-5, with D possibly being TRBD2 (6 bases). CDR1 is KGHSH and CDR2 is LQKENI in the germline V gene. The CDR3 is made up of 14 amino acids. V lost 4 bases to trimming and J lost 3 bases, with 12 bases between them. This CDR3 reads CASSRRAVKETQYF. The CDR3 DNA reads as TGTGCCAGCTCACGGAGGGCAGTTAAAGAGACCCAGTACTTC.

The gene calls are TRBV7-2 and TRBJ2-2; 9 bases agree with TRBD2. The CDR3 is made up of 15 amino acids. Germline CDR1 and CDR2: SGHTA and FQGNSA. After removal of 5 bases from V and 3 bases from J, the junction contained 4 bases not matched to a gene. The CDR3 spells CASSRTSAHTGELFF. The CDR3 nucleotides read TGTGCCAGCAGCCGGACTAGCGCACACACCGGGGAGCTGTTTTTT.